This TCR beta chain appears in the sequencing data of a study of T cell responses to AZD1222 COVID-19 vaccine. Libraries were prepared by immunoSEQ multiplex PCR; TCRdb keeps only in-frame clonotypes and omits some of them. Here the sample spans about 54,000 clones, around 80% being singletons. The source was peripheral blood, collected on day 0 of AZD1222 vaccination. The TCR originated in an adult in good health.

CDR3 DNA sequence: TGCGCCAGCAGCTTGGAGGGACGGACGGCGAATGAGCAGTTCTTC. It encodes CASSLEGRTANEQFF. This sequence joins TRBV5-1 and TRBJ2-1; possibly TRBD1 or TRBD2 for D (5 bases each). The V gene's germline CDR1 is SGHRS and CDR2 YFSETQ. CDR3 length: 15 residues. Trimming removed 0 bases from V and 7 bases from J, with 14 bases in between.